This TCR beta chain derives from a study of shared clonotypes between healthy human individuals. Points from the study as a whole: Roughly 5% of naive CD4 clonotypes were common to a few donors. A limitation of the genetic and exposure-history diversity represented arose from few donors. Specimens sampled were limited to blood, with tissue repertoires likely differing.

Regarding this clone: The antigen is not known.

Profiled with immunoSEQ multiplex PCR; TCRdb holds only in-frame clones, not every one. Altogether about 1.1 million clones are present, 60% to 80% being singletons, with the ten largest covering roughly 0.9%. Germline V gene sequence: CDR1 SEHNR, CDR2 FQNEAQ (reference sequence). The CDR3 is made up of 17 amino acids. V shed 3 bases and J shed 0 bases, with 15 bases lying between them. The sequencing input was memory CD4+ T cells from PBMCs. Regarding subset: CD45RA-negative fraction. The rearrangement links TRBV7-9 to TRBJ2-4; no definite D call. This TCR was recovered from a man aged 18 to 30 in good health. Some clones in this sample may be carry-over from other donors' samples. CDR3 loop: CASSLGVTILAKNIQYF. DNA of the CDR3: TGTGCCAGCAGCTTGGGTGTAACAATTCTAGCCAAAAACATTCAGTACTTC.